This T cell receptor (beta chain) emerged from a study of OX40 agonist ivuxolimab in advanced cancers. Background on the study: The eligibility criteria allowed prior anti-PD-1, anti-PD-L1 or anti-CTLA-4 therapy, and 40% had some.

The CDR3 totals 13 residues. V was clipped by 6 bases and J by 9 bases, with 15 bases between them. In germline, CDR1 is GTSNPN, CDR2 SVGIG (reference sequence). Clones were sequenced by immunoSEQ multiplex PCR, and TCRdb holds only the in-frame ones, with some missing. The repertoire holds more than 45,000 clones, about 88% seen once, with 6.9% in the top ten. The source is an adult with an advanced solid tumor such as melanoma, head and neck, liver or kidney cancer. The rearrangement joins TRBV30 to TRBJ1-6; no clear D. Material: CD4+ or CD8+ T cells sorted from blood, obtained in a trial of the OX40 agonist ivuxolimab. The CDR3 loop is CACGVGIISPLHF. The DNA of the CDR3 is TGTGCCTGCGGGGTGGGGATAATTTCACCCCTCCACTTT.